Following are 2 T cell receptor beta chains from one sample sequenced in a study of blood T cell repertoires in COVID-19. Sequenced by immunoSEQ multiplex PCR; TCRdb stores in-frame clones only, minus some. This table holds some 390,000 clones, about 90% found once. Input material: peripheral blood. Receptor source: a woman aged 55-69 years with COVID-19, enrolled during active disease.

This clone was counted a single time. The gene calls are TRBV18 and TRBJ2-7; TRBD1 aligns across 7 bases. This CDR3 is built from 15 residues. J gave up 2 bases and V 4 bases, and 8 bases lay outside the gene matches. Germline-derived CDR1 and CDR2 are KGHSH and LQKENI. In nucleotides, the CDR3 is TGTGCCAGCTCACTTTCCGGGACAGACCCCTACGAGCAGTACTTC. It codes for CASSLSGTDPYEQYF.

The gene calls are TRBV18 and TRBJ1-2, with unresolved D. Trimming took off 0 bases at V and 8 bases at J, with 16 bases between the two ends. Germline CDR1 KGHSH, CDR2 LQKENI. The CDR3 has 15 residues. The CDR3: CASSPPAVGFRGYTF. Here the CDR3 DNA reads TGTGCCAGCTCACCACCGGCCGTGGGCTTTCGAGGCTACACCTTC.